These 8 T cell receptor beta chains were sequenced from one sample in a study of T cells in narcolepsy. The method was immunoSEQ multiplex PCR; TCRdb's version includes in-frame clones alone and lacks a portion of them. The table has some 25,000 clones, about four fifths seen once; the top ten hold 0.71%. Sequenced material: CD45RA- memory CD4+ T cells from PBMCs. Receptors originate from a human donor with narcolepsy.

This clone was seen once. The rearrangement uses TRBV6-1 and TRBJ2-7; D uncertain. This CDR3 is built from 11 residues. The V end lost 8 bases, the J end lost 1 base, and 6 bases lay between the germline ends. The germline gives CDR1 MNHNS, CDR2 SASEGT. For the CDR3, the DNA is TGTGCCAGCTCTACTTCCTACGAGCAGTACTTC. It yields the protein CASSTSYEQYF.

Comments on this clone: The same CDR3 is also encoded by other DNA sequences in this sample. The chain couples TRBV28 to TRBJ2-7; tentatively, D is TRBD1 (5 bases). CDR1 is MDHEN and CDR2 is SYDVKM in the germline V gene. Trimming took off 7 bases at V and 1 base at J, with 17 bases between the two ends. CDR3 length: 15 amino acids. This chain's CDR3 is CASKRQTLGSYEQYF. The CDR3 DNA is TGTGCCAGCAAACGACAGACTCTGGGATCCTACGAGCAGTACTTC. Using reference TRBV28 and TRBJ2-7 for the parts outside the CDR3, the full variable domain is DVKVTQSSRYLVKRTGEKVFLECVQDMDHENMFWYRQDPGLGLRLIYFSYDVKMKEKGDIPEGYSVSREKKERFSLILESASTNQTSMYLCASKRQTLGSYEQYFGPGTRLTVT.

V and J are TRBV5-6 and TRBJ1-1, with a possible D match to TRBD1 (6 bases). The CDR3 sequence is 12 residues long. V gave up 5 bases and J gave up 6 bases, with 11 bases separating them. In germline, CDR1 is SGHDT, CDR2 YYEEEE. CDR3 sequence: CASSRGGPEAFF. The CDR3 bases are TGTGCCAGCAGTCGAGGGGGTCCTGAAGCTTTCTTT.

This chain uses TRBV6-5 with TRBJ2-5; 8 bases fit TRBD1. After removal of 2 bases from V and 2 bases from J, the junction contained 4 bases not matched to a gene. This CDR3 is 15 amino acids long. Germline V gene sequence: CDR1 MNHEY, CDR2 SVGAGI. In DNA form, the CDR3 reads TGTGCCAGCAGTTACAGGGGACAGGCTCAAGAGACCCAGTACTTC. It is translated as CASSYRGQAQETQYF.

The V call is TRBV9, the J call TRBJ2-5, with 11 bases identical to TRBD2. The germline CDR1 and CDR2 sequences are SGDLS and YYNGEE. V lost 0 bases to trimming and J lost 5 bases; unmatched junction nucleotides: 3. The CDR3 has 15 amino acids. In DNA form, the CDR3 reads TGTGCCAGCAGCGTAGCGACTAGCGGGGTTGAGACCCAGTACTTC. It yields the protein CASSVATSGVETQYF.

The CDR3 sequence: CASRTGVADTQYF. For the CDR3, the DNA is TGTGCCAGCAGGACAGGTGTTGCAGATACGCAGTATTTT. The chain links TRBV6-1 to TRBJ2-3; tentatively, D is TRBD1 (6 bases). The CDR3 spans 13 residues. Germline CDR1 is MNHNS and CDR2 is SASEGT. Trimming shortened V by 6 bases and J by 4 bases, and 11 bases separated the two germline ends.

The chain uses TRBV6-5 and TRBJ1-1; D might be TRBD1 (5 bases). Germline V gene data show CDR1 as MNHEY and CDR2 as SVGAGI. The CDR3 has 15 amino acids. V was trimmed by 0 bases and J by 4 bases, leaving 12 bases between them. CDR3 sequence reads: CASSYSSYGGTEAFF. CDR3 coding DNA: TGTGCCAGCAGTTACTCGTCCTACGGGGGCACTGAAGCTTTCTTT.

The chain has TRBV28 and TRBJ1-1; possibly TRBD1 for D (5 bases). Germline CDR1 is MDHEN and CDR2 is SYDVKM. The CDR3 consists of 13 residues. V lost 7 bases and J lost 1, with 10 bases in between. CDR3 coding DNA: TGTGCCAGCATAGGGGATTCGAACACTGAAGCTTTCTTT. It specifies CASIGDSNTEAFF. Full variable domain (remainder filled in from reference TRBV28 and TRBJ1-1): DVKVTQSSRYLVKRTGEKVFLECVQDMDHENMFWYRQDPGLGLRLIYFSYDVKMKEKGDIPEGYSVSREKKERFSLILESASTNQTSMYLCASIGDSNTEAFFGQGTRLTVV.